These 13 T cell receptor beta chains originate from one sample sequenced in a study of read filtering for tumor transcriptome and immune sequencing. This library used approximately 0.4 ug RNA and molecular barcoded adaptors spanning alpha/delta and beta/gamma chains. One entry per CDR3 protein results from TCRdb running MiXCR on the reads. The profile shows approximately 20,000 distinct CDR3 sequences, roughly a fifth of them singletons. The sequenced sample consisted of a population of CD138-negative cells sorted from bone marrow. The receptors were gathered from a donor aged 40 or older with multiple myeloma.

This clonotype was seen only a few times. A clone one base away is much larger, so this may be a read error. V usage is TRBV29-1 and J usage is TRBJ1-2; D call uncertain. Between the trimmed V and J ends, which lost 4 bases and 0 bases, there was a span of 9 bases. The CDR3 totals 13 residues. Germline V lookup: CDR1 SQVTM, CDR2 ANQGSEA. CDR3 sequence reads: CSVVAESNYGYTF. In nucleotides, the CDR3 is TGCAGCGTTGTCGCAGAATCTAACTATGGCTACACCTTC. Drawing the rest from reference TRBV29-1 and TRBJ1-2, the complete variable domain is SAVISQKPSRDICQRGTSLTIQCQVDSQVTMMFWYRQQPGQSLTLIATANQGSEATYESGFVIDKFPISRPNLTFSTLTVSNMSPEDSSIYLCSVVAESNYGYTFGSGTRLTVV.

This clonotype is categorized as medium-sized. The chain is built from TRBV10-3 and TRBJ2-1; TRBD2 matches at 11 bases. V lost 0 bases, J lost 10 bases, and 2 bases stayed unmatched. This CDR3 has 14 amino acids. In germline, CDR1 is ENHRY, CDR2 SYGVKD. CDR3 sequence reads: CAISESSGRAEQFF. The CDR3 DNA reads TGTGCCATCAGTGAGTCTAGCGGGAGGGCCGAGCAGTTCTTC.

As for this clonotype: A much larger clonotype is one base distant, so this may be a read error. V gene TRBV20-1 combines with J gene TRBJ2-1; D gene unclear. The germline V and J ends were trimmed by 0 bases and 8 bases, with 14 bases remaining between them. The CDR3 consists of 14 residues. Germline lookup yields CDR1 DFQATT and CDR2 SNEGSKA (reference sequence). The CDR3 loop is CSARDHSVTDEQFF. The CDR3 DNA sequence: TGCAGTGCTAGAGATCACAGCGTCACGGATGAGCAGTTCTTC.

The DNA of the CDR3 is TGTGCCAGCAGTTACTCGCTAGGGGAAGAGACCCAGTACTTC. Translating it yields CASSYSLGEETQYF. V is TRBV6-5 and J is TRBJ2-5, with a tentative D call TRBD1 (5 bases). CDR1 is MNHEY, CDR2 SVGAGI, per germline. The CDR3 contains 14 residues. Trimming cost V 0 bases and J 3 bases, with 8 bases left between them.

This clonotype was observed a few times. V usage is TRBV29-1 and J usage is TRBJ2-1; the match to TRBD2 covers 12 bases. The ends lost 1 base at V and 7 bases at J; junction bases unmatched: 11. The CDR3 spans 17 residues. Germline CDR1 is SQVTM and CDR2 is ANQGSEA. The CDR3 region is CSVEGLAGGPLINEQFF. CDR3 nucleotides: TGCAGCGTTGAAGGGCTAGCGGGAGGGCCTCTTATTAATGAGCAGTTCTTC.

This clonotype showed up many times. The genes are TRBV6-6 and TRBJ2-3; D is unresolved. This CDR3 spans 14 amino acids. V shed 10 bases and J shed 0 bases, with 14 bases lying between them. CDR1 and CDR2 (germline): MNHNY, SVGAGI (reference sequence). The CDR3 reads CATSSLGSTDTQYF. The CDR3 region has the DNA TGTGCCACCTCCTCTCTCGGGAGCACAGATACGCAGTATTTT.

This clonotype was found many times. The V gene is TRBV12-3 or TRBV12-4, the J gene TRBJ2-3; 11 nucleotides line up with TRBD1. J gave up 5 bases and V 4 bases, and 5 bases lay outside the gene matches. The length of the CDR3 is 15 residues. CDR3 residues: CASSWPGQGEDTQYF. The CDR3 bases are TGTGCCAGCAGTTGGCCGGGACAGGGGGAAGATACGCAGTATTTT.

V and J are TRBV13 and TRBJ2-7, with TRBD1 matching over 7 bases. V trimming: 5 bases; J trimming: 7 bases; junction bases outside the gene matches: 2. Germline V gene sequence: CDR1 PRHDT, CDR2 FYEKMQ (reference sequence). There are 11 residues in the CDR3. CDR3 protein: CASSTGVEQYF. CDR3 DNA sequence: TGTGCCAGCAGCACAGGGGTAGAGCAGTACTTC. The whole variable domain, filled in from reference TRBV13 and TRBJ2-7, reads AAGVIQSPRHLIKEKRETATLKCYPIPRHDTVYWYQQGPGQDPQFLISFYEKMQSDKGSIPDRFSAQQFSDYHSELNMSSLELGDSALYFCASSTGVEQYFGPGTRLTVT.

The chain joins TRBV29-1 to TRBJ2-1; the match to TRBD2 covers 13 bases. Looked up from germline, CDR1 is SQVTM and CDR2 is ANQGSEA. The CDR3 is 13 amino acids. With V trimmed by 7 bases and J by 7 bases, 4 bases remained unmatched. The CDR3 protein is CSARTSGSNEQFF. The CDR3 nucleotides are TGCAGCGCACGGACTAGCGGGAGTAATGAGCAGTTCTTC.

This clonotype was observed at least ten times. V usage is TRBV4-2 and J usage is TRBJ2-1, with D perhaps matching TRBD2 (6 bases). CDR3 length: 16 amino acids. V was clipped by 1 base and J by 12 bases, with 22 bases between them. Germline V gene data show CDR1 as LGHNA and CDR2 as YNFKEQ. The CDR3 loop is CASSQVISGGDTGQFF. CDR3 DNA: TGTGCCAGCAGCCAAGTCATTAGCGGAGGCGACACCGGGCAGTTCTTC.

The CDR3 DNA follows: TGTGCCAGCACTTCGTATAGCGGGAGCACTGAGCAGTTCTTC. Its translation is CASTSYSGSTEQFF. This chain uses TRBV28 with TRBJ2-1; the match to TRBD2 covers 9 bases. This CDR3 contains 14 residues. Germline CDR1 MDHEN, CDR2 SYDVKM. V was pared by 7 bases and J by 9 bases, with 10 bases of the junction left unmatched.

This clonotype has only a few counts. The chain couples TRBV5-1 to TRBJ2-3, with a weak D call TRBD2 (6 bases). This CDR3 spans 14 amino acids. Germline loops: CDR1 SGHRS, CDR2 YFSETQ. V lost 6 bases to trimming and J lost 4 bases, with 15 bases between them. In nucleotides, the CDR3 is TGCGCCAGCACCCCCGGGGGTATCGCAGATACGCAGTATTTT. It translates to CASTPGGIADTQYF.

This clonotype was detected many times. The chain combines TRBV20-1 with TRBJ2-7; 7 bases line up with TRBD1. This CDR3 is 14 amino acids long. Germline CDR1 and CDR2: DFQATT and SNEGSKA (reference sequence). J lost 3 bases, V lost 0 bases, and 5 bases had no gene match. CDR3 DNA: TGCAGTGCTAGAGATGGCCGGGACAGCTACGAGCAGTACTTC. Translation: CSARDGRDSYEQYF.